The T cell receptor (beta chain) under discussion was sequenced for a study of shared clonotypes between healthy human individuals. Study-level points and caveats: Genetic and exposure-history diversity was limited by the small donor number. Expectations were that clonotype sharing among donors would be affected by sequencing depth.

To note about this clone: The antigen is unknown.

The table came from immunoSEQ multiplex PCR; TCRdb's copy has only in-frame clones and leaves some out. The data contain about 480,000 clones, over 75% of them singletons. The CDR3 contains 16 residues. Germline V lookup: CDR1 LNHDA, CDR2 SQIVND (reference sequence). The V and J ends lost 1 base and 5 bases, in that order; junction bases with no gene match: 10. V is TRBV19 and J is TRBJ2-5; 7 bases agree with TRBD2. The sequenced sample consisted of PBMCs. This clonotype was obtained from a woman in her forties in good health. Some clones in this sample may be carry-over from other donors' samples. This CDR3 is CASSIAAREYGETQYF. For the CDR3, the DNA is TGTGCCAGTAGTATAGCCGCGCGGGAGTATGGGGAGACCCAGTACTTC. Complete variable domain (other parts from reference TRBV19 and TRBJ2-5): DGGITQSPKYLFRKEGQNVTLSCEQNLNHDAMYWYRQDPGQGLRLIYYSQIVNDFQKGDIAEGYSVSREKKESFPLTVTSAQKNPTAFYLCASSIAAREYGETQYFGPGTRLLVL.